A single sample gave rise to the 18 T cell receptor beta chains below, sequenced in a study of a mutant IDH1 vaccine in newly diagnosed glioma. Clones were read by immunoSEQ multiplex PCR, and TCRdb kept only the in-frame ones, dropping some. The sample has under 150,000 clones; roughly 90% are singletons. Their target antigens are unknown. The time point denotes: week 11, during vaccination. Each dose of the vaccine consisted of 300 ug of mutant IDH1 20-mer peptide, with topical imiquimod. The material was PBMCs, obtained from a glioma patient whose treatment included an IDH1 peptide vaccine. These receptors all come from a woman aged 50 to 60 with glioma.

This clone occurred a few times. The chain carries TRBV5-1 and TRBJ1-1, with D unresolved. The V and J ends lost 7 bases and 6 bases respectively, with 10 bases between them. CDR1 is SGHRS and CDR2 is YFSETQ in the germline V gene. This CDR3 has 11 residues. CDR3 sequence reads: CASGPEAEAFF. The DNA of the CDR3 is TGCGCCAGCGGGCCGGAGGCTGAAGCTTTCTTT.

The chain is built from TRBV6-6 and TRBJ2-7; D may be TRBD1 or TRBD2 (5 bases each). V lost 6 bases, J lost 0 bases, and 15 bases lay in between. The CDR3 sequence is 15 residues long. Germline values: CDR1 MNHNY, CDR2 SVGAGI (reference sequence). In nucleotides, the CDR3 is TGTGCCAGCAGCCCAGGGACGGTCATCTCCTACGAGCAGTACTTC. Translated: CASSPGTVISYEQYF.

CDR3 residues: CASSSGTGLDTQYF. CDR3 nucleotide sequence: TGTGCCAGCAGCTCCGGGACAGGGTTGGATACGCAGTATTTT. This rearrangement joins TRBV7-3 to TRBJ2-3; 9 bases map to TRBD1. The CDR3 is made up of 14 amino acids. The germline V gene encodes CDR1 SGHTA and CDR2 FQGTGA. Unmatched junction bases numbered 5, after V lost 4 bases and J lost 6 bases. The complete variable domain, with remaining parts taken from reference TRBV7-3 and TRBJ2-3, reads GAGVSQTPSNKVTEKGKYVELRCDPISGHTALYWYRQSLGQGPEFLIYFQGTGAADDSGLPNDRFFAVRPEGSVSTLKIQRTERGDSAVYLCASSSGTGLDTQYFGPGTRLTVL.

This rearrangement joins TRBV27 to TRBJ1-2; maybe TRBD1 (5 bases). Between the trimmed V and J ends, which lost 4 bases and 7 bases, there was a span of 19 bases. The CDR3 is made up of 15 amino acids. Germline V gene data show CDR1 as MNHEY and CDR2 as SMNVEV (reference sequence). As DNA, the CDR3 is TGTGCCAGCAGTTCAAACAGGAGTTTCAAAGGTGGCTACACCTTC. Translation gives CASSSNRSFKGGYTF.

A remark on this clone: Compared with germline, one end of the junction differs, possibly owing to a read error. The gene calls are TRBV7-7 and TRBJ2-3; TRBD2 might be the D (5 bases). CDR3 length equals 13 residues. In germline, CDR1 is SSHAT, CDR2 FNYEAQ (reference sequence). The CDR3 spells CASSLAPRDTQYF. CDR3 in DNA: TGTGCTAGCAGTCTAGCACCCCGCGATACGCAGTATTTT. The full variable domain, its missing parts supplied by reference TRBV7-7 and TRBJ2-3, is GAGVSQSPRYKVTKRGQDVTLRCDPISSHATLYWYQQALGQGPEFLTYFNYEAQPDKSGLPSDRFSAERPEGSISTLTIQRTEQRDSAMYRCASSLAPRDTQYFGPGTRLTVL.

J is TRBJ2-7 and V is TRBV11-2, with 8 bases fitting TRBD1. CDR3 size: 13 residues. The germline V gene encodes CDR1 SGHAT and CDR2 FQNNGV. V lost 6 bases, J lost 3 bases, and 4 bases stayed unmatched. The CDR3: CASSYGTGYEQYF. The CDR3 DNA sequence: TGTGCCAGCAGTTATGGGACAGGCTACGAGCAGTACTTC.

The chain recombines TRBV7-9 with TRBJ2-3; 12 positions match TRBD2. This CDR3 spans 16 amino acids. V shed 4 bases, J shed 4 bases, and the junction held 6 bases outside the gene matches. CDR1 SEHNR and CDR2 FQNEAQ come from the germline V gene (reference sequence). The CDR3 DNA is TGTGCCAGCAGCTCTTTGACTAGCGGGAGCGCAGATACGCAGTATTTT. Its protein is CASSSLTSGSADTQYF.

This chain connects TRBV15 to TRBJ2-1; TRBD2 agrees at 7 bases. The CDR3 covers 14 residues. J gave up 13 bases and V 1 base, and 10 bases lay outside the gene matches. Germline V gene sequence: CDR1 LNHNV, CDR2 YYDKDF (reference sequence). The CDR3, as DNA: TGTGCCACCAGCAGAGGCCTAGCGGAAGCTTTTCAGTTCTTC. Amino acid sequence: CATSRGLAEAFQFF.

The CDR3 sequence is CASSVGQGARQPQHF. The CDR3 nucleotides read TGTGCCAGCAGTGTGGGACAGGGGGCACGGCAGCCCCAGCATTTT. The rearrangement links TRBV2 to TRBJ1-5; 12 nucleotides align to TRBD1. Germline V gene lookup returns CDR1 SNHLY and CDR2 FYNNEI. V dropped 4 bases and J dropped 7; count of bases not matched to a gene: 5. CDR3 length: 15 residues.

The chain couples TRBV4-1 to TRBJ2-7; 9 bases align to TRBD2. Germline CDR1 and CDR2: MGHRA and YSYEKL. The V gene end was trimmed by 4 bases and the J gene end by 4 bases; junction bases not matched to a gene: 8. The CDR3 is 15 amino acids. CDR3 coding DNA: TGCGCCAGCAGCCCCATAGCGGGAGAGGTTTACGAGCAGTACTTC. Its protein product is CASSPIAGEVYEQYF.

The gene calls are TRBV7-9 and TRBJ1-1; D gene ambiguous. The CDR3 is 12 residues long. Per the germline V gene, CDR1 is SEHNR and CDR2 is FQNEAQ (reference sequence). V was shortened by 5 bases and J by 1 base, with 5 bases between the two germline ends. CDR3 sequence reads: CASSRRNTEAFF. CDR3 nucleotides: TGTGCCAGCAGCCGAAGGAACACTGAAGCTTTCTTT. Using reference TRBV7-9 and TRBJ1-1 for the parts outside the CDR3, the full variable domain is DTGVSQNPRHKITKRGQNVTFRCDPISEHNRLYWYRQTLGQGPEFLTYFQNEAQLEKSRLLSDRFSAERPKGSFSTLEIQRTEQGDSAMYLCASSRRNTEAFFGQGTRLTVV.

This clone was detected only a few times. The chain links TRBV18 to TRBJ1-1; possibly TRBD1 for D (5 bases). V lost 3 bases, J lost 4 bases, and 9 bases lay in between. The germline V gene has CDR1 KGHSH and CDR2 LQKENI. The CDR3 runs to 13 residues. The CDR3 region has the DNA TGTGCCAGCTCACCCAGGGAGGGCACTGAAGCTTTCTTT. Translated: CASSPREGTEAFF.

The chain links TRBV6-6 to TRBJ1-5; D is uncertain. The ends were cut back, 0 bases at V and 0 bases at J, with 3 bases in the middle. Germline CDR1 reads MNHNY; CDR2 reads SVGAGI (reference sequence). The CDR3 is 14 residues long. In DNA, the CDR3 is TGTGCCAGCAGTTACTCGAATAGCAATCAGCCCCAGCATTTT. Protein product: CASSYSNSNQPQHF.

On this clone itself: Compared with germline, one end of the junction differs, possibly owing to a read error. The chain carries TRBV15 and TRBJ2-2; possibly TRBD2 for D (6 bases). This CDR3 is 13 amino acids long. CDR1 is LNHNV and CDR2 is YYDKDF in the germline V gene (reference sequence). CDR3 sequence reads: CATSRASSGGLFF. CDR3 DNA sequence: TGTGCCACCAGCAGAGCCAGCTCCGGGGGGCTGTTTTTT. Based on the CDR3 plus reference TRBV15 and TRBJ2-2, the full variable domain is DAMVIQNPRYQVTQFGKPVTLSCSQTLNHNVMYWYQQKSSQAPKLLFHYYDKDFNNEADTPDNFQSRRPNTSFCFLDIRSPGLGDTAMYLCATSRASSGGLFFGEGSRLTVL.

The chain recombines TRBV27 with TRBJ1-2; D not resolved. The V and J ends lost 5 bases and 7 bases respectively, with 20 bases between them. The CDR3 length is 15 residues. Germline V CDR1 and CDR2: MNHEY, SMNVEV (reference sequence). CDR3 in DNA: TGTGCCAGCAGTGCCCGGGTGGGAGGGCTGCCTGGCTACACCTTC. Protein product: CASSARVGGLPGYTF.

The CDR3 DNA is TGTGCCAGCAGCCCAGGGGATGGCTACACCTTC. This encodes CASSPGDGYTF. This chain joins TRBV7-9 and TRBJ1-2, with D tentatively TRBD1 (6 bases). Trimming cost V 5 bases and J 6 bases, with 7 bases left between them. CDR1 is SEHNR, CDR2 FQNEAQ, per germline (reference sequence). The CDR3 runs 11 residues.

This clone was detected a few times. This sequence joins TRBV29-1 and TRBJ1-2; D is undetermined. Per the germline V gene, CDR1 is SQVTM and CDR2 is ANQGSEA. V dropped 8 bases and J dropped 3 bases, with 16 bases sitting between them. CDR3 length: 13 residues. In nucleotides, the CDR3 is TGCAGCACGCCGCCGGACGAGGACTATGGCTACACCTTC. It translates to CSTPPDEDYGYTF.

The chain has TRBV28 and TRBJ1-1, with D maybe TRBD1 (5 bases). The V end was cut by 3 bases, the J end by 5 bases, with 16 bases between. The length of the CDR3 is 15 residues. CDR1 and CDR2 from the germline V gene are MDHEN and SYDVKM. The CDR3 is CASSFIRAPGTEAFF. CDR3 sequence (DNA): TGTGCCAGCAGTTTTATCAGGGCCCCAGGAACTGAAGCTTTCTTT.